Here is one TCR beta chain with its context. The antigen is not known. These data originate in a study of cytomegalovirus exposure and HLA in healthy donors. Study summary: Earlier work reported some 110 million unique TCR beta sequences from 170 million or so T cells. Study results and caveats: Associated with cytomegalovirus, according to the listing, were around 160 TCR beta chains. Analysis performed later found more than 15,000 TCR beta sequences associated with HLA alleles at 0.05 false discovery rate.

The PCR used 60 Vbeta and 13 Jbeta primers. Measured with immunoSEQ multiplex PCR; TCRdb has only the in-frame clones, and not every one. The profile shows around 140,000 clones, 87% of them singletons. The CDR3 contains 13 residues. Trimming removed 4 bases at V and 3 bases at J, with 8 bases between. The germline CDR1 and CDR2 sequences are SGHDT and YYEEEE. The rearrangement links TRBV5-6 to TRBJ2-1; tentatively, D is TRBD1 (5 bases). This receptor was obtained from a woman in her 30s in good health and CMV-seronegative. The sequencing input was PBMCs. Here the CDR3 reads CASSLTGYNEQFF. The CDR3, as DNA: TGTGCCAGCAGCCTCACAGGCTACAATGAGCAGTTCTTC.